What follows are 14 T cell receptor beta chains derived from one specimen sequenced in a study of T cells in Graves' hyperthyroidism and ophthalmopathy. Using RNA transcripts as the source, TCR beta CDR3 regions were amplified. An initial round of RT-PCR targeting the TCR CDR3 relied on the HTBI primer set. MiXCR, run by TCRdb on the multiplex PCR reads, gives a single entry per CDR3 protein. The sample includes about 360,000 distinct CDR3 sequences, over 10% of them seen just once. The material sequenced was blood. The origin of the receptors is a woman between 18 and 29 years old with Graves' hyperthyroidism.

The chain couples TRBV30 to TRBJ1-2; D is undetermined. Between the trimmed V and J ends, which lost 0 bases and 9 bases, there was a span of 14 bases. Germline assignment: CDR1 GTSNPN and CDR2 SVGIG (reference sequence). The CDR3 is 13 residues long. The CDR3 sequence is CAWSVSSGGSYTF. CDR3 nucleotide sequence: TGTGCCTGGAGTGTAAGTTCTGGCGGAAGCTACACCTTC.

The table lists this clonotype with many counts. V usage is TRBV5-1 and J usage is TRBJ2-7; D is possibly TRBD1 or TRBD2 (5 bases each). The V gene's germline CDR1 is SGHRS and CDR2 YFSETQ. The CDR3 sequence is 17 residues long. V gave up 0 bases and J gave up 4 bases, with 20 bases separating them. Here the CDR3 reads CASSLGDDPAHSYEQYF. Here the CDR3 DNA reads TGCGCCAGCAGCTTGGGGGACGACCCAGCTCACTCTTACGAGCAGTACTTC.

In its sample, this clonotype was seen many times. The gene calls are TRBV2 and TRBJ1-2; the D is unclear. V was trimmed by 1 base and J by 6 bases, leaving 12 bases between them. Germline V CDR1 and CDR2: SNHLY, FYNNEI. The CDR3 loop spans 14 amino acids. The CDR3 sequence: CASSEVSPSHGYTF. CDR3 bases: TGTGCCAGCAGTGAAGTAAGTCCGTCCCATGGCTACACCTTC. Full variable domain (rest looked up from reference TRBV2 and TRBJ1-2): EPEVTQTPSHQVTQMGQEVILRCVPISNHLYFYWYRQILGQKVEFLVSFYNNEISEKSEIFDDQFSVERPDGSNFTLKIRSTKLEDSAMYFCASSEVSPSHGYTFGSGTRLTVV.

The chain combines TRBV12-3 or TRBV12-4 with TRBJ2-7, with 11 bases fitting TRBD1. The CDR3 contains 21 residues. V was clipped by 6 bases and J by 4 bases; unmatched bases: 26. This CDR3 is CASSQDILGTGGPPTRYEQYF. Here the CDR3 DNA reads TGTGCCAGCAGCCAGGACATTTTAGGGACAGGGGGTCCCCCCACTAGGTACGAGCAGTACTTC.

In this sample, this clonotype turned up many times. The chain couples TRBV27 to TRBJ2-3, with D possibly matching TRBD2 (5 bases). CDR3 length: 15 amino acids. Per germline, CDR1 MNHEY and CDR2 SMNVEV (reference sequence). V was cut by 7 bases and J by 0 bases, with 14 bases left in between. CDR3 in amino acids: CASNLLGKSTDTQYF. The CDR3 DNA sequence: TGTGCCAGCAACCTACTAGGGAAGAGCACAGATACGCAGTATTTT.

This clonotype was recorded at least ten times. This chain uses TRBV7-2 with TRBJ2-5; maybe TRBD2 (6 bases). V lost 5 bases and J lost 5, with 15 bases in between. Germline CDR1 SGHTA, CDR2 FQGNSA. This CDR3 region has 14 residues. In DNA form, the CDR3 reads TGTGCCAGCAGCCAGCCGCGGGGCCGGGAGACCCAGTACTTC. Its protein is CASSQPRGRETQYF. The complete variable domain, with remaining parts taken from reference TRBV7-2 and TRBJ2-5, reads GAGVSQSPSNKVTEKGKDVELRCDPISGHTALYWYRQSLGQGLEFLIYFQGNSAPDKSGLPSDRFSAERTGGSVSTLTIQRTQQEDSAVYLCASSQPRGRETQYFGPGTRLLVL.

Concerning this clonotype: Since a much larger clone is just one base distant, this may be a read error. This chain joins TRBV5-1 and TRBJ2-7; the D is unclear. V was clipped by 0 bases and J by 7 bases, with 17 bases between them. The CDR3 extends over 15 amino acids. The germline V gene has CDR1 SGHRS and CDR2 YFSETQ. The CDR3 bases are TGCGCCAGCAGCTTGGCTAATAGGGATTACGAGGAGCAGTACTTC. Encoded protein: CASSLANRDYEEQYF. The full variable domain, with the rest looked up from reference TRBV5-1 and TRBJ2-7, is KAGVTQTPRYLIKTRGQQVTLSCSPISGHRSVSWYQQTPGQGLQFLFEYFSETQRNKGNFPGRFSGRQFSNSRSEMNVSTLELGDSALYLCASSLANRDYEEQYFGPGTRLTVT.

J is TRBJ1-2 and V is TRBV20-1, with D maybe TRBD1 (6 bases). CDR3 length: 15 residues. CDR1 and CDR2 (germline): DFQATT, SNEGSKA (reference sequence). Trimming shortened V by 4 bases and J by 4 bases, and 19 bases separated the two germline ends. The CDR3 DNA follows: TGCAGTGCTAACCTTGGGGGCAGGGAGCCCTATGGCTACACCTTC. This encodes CSANLGGREPYGYTF.

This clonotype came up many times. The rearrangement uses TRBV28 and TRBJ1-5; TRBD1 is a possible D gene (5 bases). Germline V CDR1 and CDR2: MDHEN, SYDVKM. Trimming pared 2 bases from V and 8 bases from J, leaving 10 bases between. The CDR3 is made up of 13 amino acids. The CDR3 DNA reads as TGTGCCAGCAGTTTAACGGGGGATGAGCCCCAGCATTTT. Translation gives CASSLTGDEPQHF. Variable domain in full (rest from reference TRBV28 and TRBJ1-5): DVKVTQSSRYLVKRTGEKVFLECVQDMDHENMFWYRQDPGLGLRLIYFSYDVKMKEKGDIPEGYSVSREKKERFSLILESASTNQTSMYLCASSLTGDEPQHFGDGTRLSIL.

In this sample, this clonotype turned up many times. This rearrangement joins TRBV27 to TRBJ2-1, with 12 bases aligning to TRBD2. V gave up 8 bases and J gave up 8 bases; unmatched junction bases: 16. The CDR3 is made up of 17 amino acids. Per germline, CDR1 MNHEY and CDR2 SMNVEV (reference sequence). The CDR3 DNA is TGTGCCAGCCAGTCTGCTCTAGCGGGGGGGCGAGAATATGAGCAGTTCTTC. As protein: CASQSALAGGREYEQFF.

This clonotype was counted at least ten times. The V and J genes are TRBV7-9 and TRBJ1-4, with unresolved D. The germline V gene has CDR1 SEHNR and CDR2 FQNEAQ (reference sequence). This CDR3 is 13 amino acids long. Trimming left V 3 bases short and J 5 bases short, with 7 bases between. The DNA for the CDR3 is TGTGCCAGCAGCTTTTGGGGAAATGAAAAACTGTTTTTT. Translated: CASSFWGNEKLFF.

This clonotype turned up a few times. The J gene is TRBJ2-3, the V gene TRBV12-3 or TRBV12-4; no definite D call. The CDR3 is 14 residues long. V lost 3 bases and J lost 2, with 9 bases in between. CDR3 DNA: TGTGCCAGCAGTTTTAGCTCCCCCACAGATACGCAGTATTTT. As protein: CASSFSSPTDTQYF.

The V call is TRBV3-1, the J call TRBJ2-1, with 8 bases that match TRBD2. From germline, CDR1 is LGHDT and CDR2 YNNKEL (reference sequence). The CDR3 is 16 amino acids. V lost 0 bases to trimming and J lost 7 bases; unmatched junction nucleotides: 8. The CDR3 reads CASSQDLRSGSNEQFF. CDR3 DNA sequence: TGTGCCAGCAGCCAAGATCTTCGGAGCGGGAGTAATGAGCAGTTCTTC.

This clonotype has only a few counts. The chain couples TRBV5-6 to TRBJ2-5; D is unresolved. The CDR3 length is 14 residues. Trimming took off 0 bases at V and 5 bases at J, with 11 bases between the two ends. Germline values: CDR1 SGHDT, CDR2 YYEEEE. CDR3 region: CASSLDQRRETQYF. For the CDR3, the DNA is TGTGCCAGCAGCTTGGACCAAAGAAGGGAGACCCAGTACTTC.